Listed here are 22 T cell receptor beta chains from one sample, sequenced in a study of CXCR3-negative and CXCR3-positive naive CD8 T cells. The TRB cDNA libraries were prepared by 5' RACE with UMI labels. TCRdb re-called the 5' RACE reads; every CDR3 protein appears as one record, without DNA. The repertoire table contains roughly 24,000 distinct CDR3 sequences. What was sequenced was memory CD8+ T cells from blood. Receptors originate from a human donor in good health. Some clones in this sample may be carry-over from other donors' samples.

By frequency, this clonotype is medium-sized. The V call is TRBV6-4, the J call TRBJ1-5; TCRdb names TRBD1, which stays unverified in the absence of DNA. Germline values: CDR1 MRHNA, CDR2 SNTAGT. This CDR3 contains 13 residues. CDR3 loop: CASATGANQPQHF.

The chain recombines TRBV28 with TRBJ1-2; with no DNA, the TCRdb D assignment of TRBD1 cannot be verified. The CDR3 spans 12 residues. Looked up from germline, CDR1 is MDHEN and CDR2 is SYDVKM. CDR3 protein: CASSFRDYGYTF.

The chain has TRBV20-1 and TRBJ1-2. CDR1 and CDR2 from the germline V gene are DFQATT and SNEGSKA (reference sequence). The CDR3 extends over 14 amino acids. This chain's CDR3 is CSARGFEEIGGYTF.

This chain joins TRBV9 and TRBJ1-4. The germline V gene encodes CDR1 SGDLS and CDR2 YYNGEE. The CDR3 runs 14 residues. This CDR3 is CASSDSRGSEKLFF.

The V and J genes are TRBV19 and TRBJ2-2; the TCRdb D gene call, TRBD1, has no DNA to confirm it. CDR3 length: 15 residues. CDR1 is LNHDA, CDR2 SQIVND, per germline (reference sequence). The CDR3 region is CASSTGQRGTGELFF.

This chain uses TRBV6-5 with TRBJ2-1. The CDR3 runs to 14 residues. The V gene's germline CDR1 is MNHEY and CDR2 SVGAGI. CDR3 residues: CASSYSVASGEQFF.

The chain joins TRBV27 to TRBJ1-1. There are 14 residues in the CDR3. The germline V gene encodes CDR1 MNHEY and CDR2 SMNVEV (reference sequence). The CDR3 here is CASSLTVMVTEAFF.

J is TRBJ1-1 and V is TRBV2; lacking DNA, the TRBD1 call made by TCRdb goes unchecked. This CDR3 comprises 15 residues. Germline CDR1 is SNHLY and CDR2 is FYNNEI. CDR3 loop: CASSYGDTVNTEAFF.

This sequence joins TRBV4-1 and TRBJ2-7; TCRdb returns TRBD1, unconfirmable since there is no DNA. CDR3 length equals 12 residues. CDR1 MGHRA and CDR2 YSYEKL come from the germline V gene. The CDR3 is CASSRDGYEQYF.

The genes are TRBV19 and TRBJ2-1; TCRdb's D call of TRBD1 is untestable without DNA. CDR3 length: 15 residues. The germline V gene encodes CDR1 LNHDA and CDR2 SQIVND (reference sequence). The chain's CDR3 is CASSTGGQTYNEQFF.

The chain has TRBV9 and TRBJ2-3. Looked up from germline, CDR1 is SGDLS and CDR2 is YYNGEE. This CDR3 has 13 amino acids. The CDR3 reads CASSSWGTDTQYF.

The CDR3 here is CASSPSSPQPDTQYF. This sequence joins TRBV2 and TRBJ2-3; the D gene TCRdb calls, TRBD2, cannot be checked with no DNA. From germline, CDR1 is SNHLY and CDR2 FYNNEI. The CDR3 extends over 15 amino acids.

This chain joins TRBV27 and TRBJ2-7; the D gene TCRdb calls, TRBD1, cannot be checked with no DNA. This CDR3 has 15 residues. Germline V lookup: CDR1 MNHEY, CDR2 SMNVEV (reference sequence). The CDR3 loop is CASSEMRRTSYEQYF.

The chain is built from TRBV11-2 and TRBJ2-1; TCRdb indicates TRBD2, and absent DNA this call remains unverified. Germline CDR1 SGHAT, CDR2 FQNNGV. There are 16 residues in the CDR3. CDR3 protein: CASRQEPAGEYNEQFF.

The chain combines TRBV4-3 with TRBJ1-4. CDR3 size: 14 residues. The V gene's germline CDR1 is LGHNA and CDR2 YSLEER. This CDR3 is CASSQVRLGEKLFF.

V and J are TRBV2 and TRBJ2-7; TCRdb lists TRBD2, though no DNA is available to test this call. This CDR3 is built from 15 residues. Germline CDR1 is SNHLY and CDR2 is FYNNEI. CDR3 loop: CASTPSGVINYEQYF.

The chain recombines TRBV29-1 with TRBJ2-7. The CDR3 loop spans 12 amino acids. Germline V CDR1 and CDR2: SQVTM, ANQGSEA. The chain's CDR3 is CSVETWQHEQYF.

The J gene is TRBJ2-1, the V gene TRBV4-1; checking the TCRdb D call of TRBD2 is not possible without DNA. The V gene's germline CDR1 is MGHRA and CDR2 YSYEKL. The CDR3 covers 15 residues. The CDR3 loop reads CASSHVAGVVDEQFF.

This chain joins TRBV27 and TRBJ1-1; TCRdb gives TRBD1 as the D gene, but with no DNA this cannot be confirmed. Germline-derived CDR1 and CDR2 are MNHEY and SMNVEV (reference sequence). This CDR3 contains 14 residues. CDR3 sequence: CASSLGGAGTEAFF.

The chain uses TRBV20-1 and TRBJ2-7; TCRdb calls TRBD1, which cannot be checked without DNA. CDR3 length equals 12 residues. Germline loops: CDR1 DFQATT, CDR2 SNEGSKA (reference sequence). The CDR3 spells CSARVTGYEQYF.

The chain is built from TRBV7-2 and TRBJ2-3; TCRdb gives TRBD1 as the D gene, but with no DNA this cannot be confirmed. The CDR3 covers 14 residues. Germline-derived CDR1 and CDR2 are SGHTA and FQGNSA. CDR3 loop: CASSSLGGADTQYF.

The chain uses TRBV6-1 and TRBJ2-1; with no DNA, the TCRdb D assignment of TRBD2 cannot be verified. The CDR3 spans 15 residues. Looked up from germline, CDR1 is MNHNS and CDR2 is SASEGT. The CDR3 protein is CASSEELAGHNEQFF.